The rows below give T cell receptor beta chains drawn from one sample of a study of shared clonotypes between healthy human individuals. The method was immunoSEQ multiplex PCR; TCRdb's version includes in-frame clones alone and lacks a portion of them. The data show approximately 2.5 million clones, 93% seen once. The sample consisted of naive CD4+ T cells from PBMCs. The source of these receptors is a young man in good health. Some clones in this sample may be carry-over from other donors' samples. CDR3s include the opening cysteine and the closing phenylalanine or tryptophan. Each record gives: J gene, D gene, clone size, V gene, CDR3 DNA, CDR3 protein. A D gene is named only where the DNA matches it firmly. Clone size, where shown, is once, few, many, or a class for clones that have expanded.

TRBJ2-1,TRBD2,.,TRBV30,TGTGCCTGGAGGCAACGCGGGGTTAGCGGGACCCTCACCTACAATGAGCAGTTCTTC,CAWRQRGVSGTLTYNEQFF
TRBJ2-3,.,.,TRBV20-1,TGCAGTGCTAGAGATGGGGGGACGCAGTATTTT,CSARDGGTQYF
TRBJ1-5,.,.,TRBV28,TGTGCCAGCAGTTTCCTCGGAGACCCCCAGCATTTT,CASSFLGDPQHF
TRBJ1-1,.,.,TRBV5-1,TGCGCCAGCAGGCCAAGGGGAGGCACTGAAGCTTTCTTT,CASRPRGGTEAFF
TRBJ2-5,.,.,TRBV6-1,TGTGCCAGCTGCCAGGGCTACCAAGAGACCCAGTACTTC,CASCQGYQETQYF
TRBJ2-5,TRBD2,.,TRBV7-2,TGTGCCAGCAGCTTAAGGACTAGCGTTCGTGAGACCCAGTACTTC,CASSLRTSVRETQYF
TRBJ2-7,TRBD2,.,TRBV29-1,TGCAGCGTTGAAGAGCCGGGACTACCTTATGAGCAGTACTTC,CSVEEPGLPYEQYF
TRBJ2-5,TRBD1,.,TRBV9,TGTGCCAGCAGCGTAGGGACAGGGCCGCAAGAGACCCAGTACTTC,CASSVGTGPQETQYF
TRBJ2-7,.,once,TRBV5-1,TGCGCCAGCAGCTTGGGTAGCGGTGGGGAGCAGTACTTC,CASSLGSGGEQYF
TRBJ1-3,.,.,TRBV5-1,TGCGCCAGCAGCTTCAGTGTTGGGGAATTCTCTGGAAACACCATATATTTT,CASSFSVGEFSGNTIYF
TRBJ2-3,.,.,TRBV5-1,TGCGCCAGCAGTTATCAGGTCATCACCACAGATACGCAGTATTTT,CASSYQVITTDTQYF
TRBJ2-1,TRBD2,.,TRBV29-1,TGCAGCGTTGCGGGACTACCGACTCATAGCTCCTACAATGAGCAGTTCTTC,CSVAGLPTHSSYNEQFF
TRBJ1-2,.,.,TRBV5-4,TGTGCCAGCGCAATTGGGGGACGAATCTATGGCTACACCTTC,CASAIGGRIYGYTF
TRBJ2-7,.,.,TRBV29-1,TGCAGCGTTGCTTCGGGATTTGGGTACGAGCAGTACTTC,CSVASGFGYEQYF
TRBJ1-1,TRBD1,.,TRBV5-1,TGCGCCAGCAGCTACGTGACAGGGGGCTGGGACACTGAAGCTTTCTTT,CASSYVTGGWDTEAFF
TRBJ1-3,.,.,TRBV6-1,TGTGCCAGCAGTGCCAACAGGCCCTTCTCTGGAAACACCATATATTTT,CASSANRPFSGNTIYF
TRBJ1-2,.,.,TRBV4-3,TGCGCCAGCAGCCAAGAATGGCCGGGGCTCGGCTACACCTTC,CASSQEWPGLGYTF
TRBJ1-2,TRBD1,.,TRBV5-4,TGTGCCAGCAGCTTGGGGGGAGCTCGACAGGGAAGTTATGGCTACACCTTC,CASSLGGARQGSYGYTF
TRBJ2-7,TRBD1,.,TRBV28,TGTGCCAGCTCGAGGGACAGGTTGGGTGAGCAGTACTTC,CASSRDRLGEQYF
TRBJ2-7,.,once,TRBV2,TGTGCCAGCCGACGGACACGGACCTACGAGCAGTACTTC,CASRRTRTYEQYF
TRBJ1-5,.,.,TRBV27,TGTGCCAGCAGTTTTTCAGGAGGTCAGCCCCAGCATTTT,CASSFSGGQPQHF
TRBJ2-2,TRBD2,.,TRBV11-2,TGTGCCAGCACCAAAATCGGGACTAGCGGGAACACCGGGGAGCTGTTTTTT,CASTKIGTSGNTGELFF
TRBJ1-6,.,.,TRBV7-9,TGTGCCAGCATTGGCAGGGGTGATTCACCCCTCCACTTT,CASIGRGDSPLHF
TRBJ1-5,.,.,TRBV19,TGTGCCAGTAGTAGAAGGGCGAGGGGGACTAATAGCAATCAGCCCCAGCATTTT,CASSRRARGTNSNQPQHF
TRBJ2-7,.,.,TRBV6-5,TGTGCCAGCAGTTACCCCCCCGGGAAGGGGACTGGTGAGCAGTACTTC,CASSYPPGKGTGEQYF
TRBJ2-7,.,.,TRBV29-1,TGCAGCGTTGTTGGCGGGATCACCTACGAGCAGTACTTC,CSVVGGITYEQYF
TRBJ1-3,.,.,TRBV5-6,TGTGCCAGCAGCTTGAGAGGGGCTGGAAACACCATATATTTT,CASSLRGAGNTIYF
TRBJ2-3,TRBD2,.,TRBV6-1,TGTGCCAGCAGTGAGTACGGGACTAGCGGGAGCAGGACAGATACGCAGTATTTT,CASSEYGTSGSRTDTQYF
TRBJ2-1,TRBD2,.,TRBV4-2,TGTGCCAGCAGCCAGGGACTAGCGGGAGGCAATGAGCAGTTCTTC,CASSQGLAGGNEQFF
TRBJ2-1,TRBD1,.,TRBV4-2,TGTGCCAGCAGCCAAACGGGGACAGGGGTGAATGAGCAGTTCTTC,CASSQTGTGVNEQFF
TRBJ2-2,TRBD2,.,TRBV7-9,TGTGCCAGCCTAGGAGCGGGGGCCGGGGAGCTGTTTTTT,CASLGAGAGELFF
TRBJ2-1,.,.,TRBV11-2,TGTGCCAGCAGCTTACTCCCCTTGAGGGGAACCGGGGATGAGCAGTTCTTC,CASSLLPLRGTGDEQFF
TRBJ1-5,TRBD1,once,TRBV5-4,TGTGCCAGCAGCCGGGGGGGACAGGGTGGCAATCAGCCCCAGCATTTT,CASSRGGQGGNQPQHF
TRBJ2-7,TRBD2,.,TRBV28,TGTGCCAGCAGTTCCCTAGCGGGAGGGCCGGGAGAGCAGTACTTC,CASSSLAGGPGEQYF
TRBJ1-3,.,.,TRBV27,TGTGCCAGCAGTTTATCCTCAGGGGTAAACACCATATATTTT,CASSLSSGVNTIYF